This T cell receptor beta chain was documented in a study of neurological immune-mediated disorders. Broader study findings: CDR3 amino acid sequences found in expanded clones were never shared across subjects, suggesting private repertoires in all groups.

With respect to this clonotype: Its cognate antigen is unknown.

Unsorted libraries were derived from 2 million PBMCs stored at -80 C. The making of cDNA relied on 5'RACE with 10-nucleotide random UMIs. A single run covered 15-18 subjects with over 160 million TCR-beta sequences. TCRdb recomputed calls from the 5' RACE reads with MiXCR, one row per CDR3 protein. Of about 43,000 distinct CDR3 sequences in the sample, approximately 11% were seen once. Per germline, CDR1 SGDLS and CDR2 YYNGEE. The germline V and J ends were trimmed by 0 bases and 0 bases, with 12 bases remaining between them. The CDR3 is 16 residues long. This TCR derives from a female donor in good health. The V and J genes are TRBV9 and TRBJ1-1; a weak D match, TRBD1 (5 bases). Sample: PBMCs. CDR3 nucleotide sequence: TGTGCCAGCAGCGTAGGGTCCACGGACATGAACACTGAAGCTTTCTTT. As protein: CASSVGSTDMNTEAFF.